This TCR beta chain was observed in a study of shared clonotypes between healthy human individuals. Study details: Every donor yielded three CD4 naive, three CD4 memory, two CD8 naive and one CD8 memory plate. Findings and limits, study-wide: Naive CD4 clonotype sharing across a handful of donors was about 5%. Across subsets, estimated richness was generally greater for naive than for memory populations.

This CDR3 comprises 16 residues. Germline V CDR1 and CDR2: GTSNPN, SVGIG (reference sequence). V was clipped by 2 bases and J by 6 bases; unmatched bases: 8. Original data processing: There were no quality scores in the junction-only immunoSEQ sequences, so filtering differed. Data came from immunoSEQ multiplex PCR; TCRdb stores just in-frame clones and leaves some out. V, J and clone size are those of that table, while D and trimming were read from the DNA. The table shows 85,000 to 100,000 clones, with around two thirds occurring only once. This clone was seen only a few times. What it binds is not known.

The clonotype comes from a man younger than 45 in good health. The sample comprised memory CD8+ T cells sorted from blood. Described subset: CD45RO+ cells pooled with CCR7-negative TemRA cells. The rearrangement links TRBV30 to TRBJ2-3, with TRBD2 matching over 13 bases. This CDR3 is CAWSRTSGRALDTQYF. The CDR3 DNA reads TGTGCCTGGAGTCGTACTAGCGGGAGGGCCTTGGATACGCAGTATTTT.